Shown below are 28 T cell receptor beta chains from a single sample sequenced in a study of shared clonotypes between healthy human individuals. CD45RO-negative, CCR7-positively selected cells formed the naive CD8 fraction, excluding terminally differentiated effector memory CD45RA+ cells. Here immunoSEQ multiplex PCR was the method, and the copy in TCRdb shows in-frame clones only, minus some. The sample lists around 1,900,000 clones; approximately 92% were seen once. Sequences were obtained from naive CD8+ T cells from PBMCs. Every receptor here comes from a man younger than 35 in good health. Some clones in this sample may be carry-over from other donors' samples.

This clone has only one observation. DNA for the CDR3: TGTGCCAGCAGCGAACAGAACTCCTACGAGCAGTACTTC. This codes for CASSEQNSYEQYF. V gene TRBV14 combines with J gene TRBJ2-7, with D hard to call. Trimming removed 5 bases at V and 0 bases at J, with 8 bases between. Germline V lookup: CDR1 SGHDN, CDR2 FVKESK. The CDR3 runs 13 residues.

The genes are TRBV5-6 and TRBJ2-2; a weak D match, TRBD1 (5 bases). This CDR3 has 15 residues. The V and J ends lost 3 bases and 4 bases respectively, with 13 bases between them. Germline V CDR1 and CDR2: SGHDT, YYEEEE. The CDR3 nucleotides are TGTGCCAGCAGCTCCCAGGGTCCGACCACCGGGGAGCTGTTTTTT. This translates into CASSSQGPTTGELFF.

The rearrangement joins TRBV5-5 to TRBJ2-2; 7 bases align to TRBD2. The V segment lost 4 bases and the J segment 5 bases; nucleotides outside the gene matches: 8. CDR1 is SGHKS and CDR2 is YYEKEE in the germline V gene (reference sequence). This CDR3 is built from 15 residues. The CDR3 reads CASSIGLVWTGELFF. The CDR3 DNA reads TGTGCCAGCAGCATAGGACTAGTGTGGACCGGGGAGCTGTTTTTT.

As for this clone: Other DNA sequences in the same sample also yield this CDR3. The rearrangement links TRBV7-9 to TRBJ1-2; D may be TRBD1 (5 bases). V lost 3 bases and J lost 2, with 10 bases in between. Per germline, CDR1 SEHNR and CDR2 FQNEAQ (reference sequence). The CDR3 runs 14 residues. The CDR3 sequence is CASSFVEGNYGYTF. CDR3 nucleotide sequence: TGTGCCAGCAGCTTTGTGGAGGGGAACTATGGCTACACCTTC.

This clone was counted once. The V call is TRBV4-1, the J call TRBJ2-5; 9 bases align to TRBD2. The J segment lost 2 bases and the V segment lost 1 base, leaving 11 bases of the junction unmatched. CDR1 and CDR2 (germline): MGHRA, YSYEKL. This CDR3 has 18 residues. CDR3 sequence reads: CASSQVWLAGLDQETQYF. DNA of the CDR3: TGCGCCAGCAGCCAAGTTTGGCTAGCGGGACTTGATCAAGAGACCCAGTACTTC.

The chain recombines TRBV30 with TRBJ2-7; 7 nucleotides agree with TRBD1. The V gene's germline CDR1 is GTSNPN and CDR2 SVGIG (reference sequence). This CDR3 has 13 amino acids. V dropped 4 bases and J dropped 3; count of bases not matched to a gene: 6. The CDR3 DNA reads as TGTGCCTGGAACTACAGGGGTGGCTACGAGCAGTACTTC. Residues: CAWNYRGGYEQYF.

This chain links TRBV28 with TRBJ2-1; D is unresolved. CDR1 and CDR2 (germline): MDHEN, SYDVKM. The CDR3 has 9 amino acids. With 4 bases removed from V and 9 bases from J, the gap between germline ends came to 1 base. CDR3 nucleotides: TGTGCCAGCAGTTCTGAGCAGTTCTTC. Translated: CASSSEQFF.

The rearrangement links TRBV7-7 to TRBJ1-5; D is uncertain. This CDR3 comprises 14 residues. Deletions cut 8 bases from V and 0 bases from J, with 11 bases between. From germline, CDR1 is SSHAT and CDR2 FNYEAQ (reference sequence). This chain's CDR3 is CASPGQTSNQPQHF. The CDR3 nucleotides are TGTGCCAGCCCCGGGCAGACTAGCAATCAGCCCCAGCATTTT.

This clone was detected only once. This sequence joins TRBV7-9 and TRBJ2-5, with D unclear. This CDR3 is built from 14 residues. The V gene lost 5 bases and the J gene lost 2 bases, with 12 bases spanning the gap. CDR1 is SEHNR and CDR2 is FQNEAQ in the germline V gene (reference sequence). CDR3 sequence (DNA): TGTGCCAGCAGCACCTGGACGGAACAAGAGACCCAGTACTTC. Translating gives CASSTWTEQETQYF.

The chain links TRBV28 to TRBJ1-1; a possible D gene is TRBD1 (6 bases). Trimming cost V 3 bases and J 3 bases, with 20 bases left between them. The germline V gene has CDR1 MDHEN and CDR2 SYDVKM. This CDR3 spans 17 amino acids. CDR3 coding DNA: TGTGCCAGCAGTTTTTCGGAGGGGGAAGGGAGTGACACTGAAGCTTTCTTT. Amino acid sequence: CASSFSEGEGSDTEAFF.

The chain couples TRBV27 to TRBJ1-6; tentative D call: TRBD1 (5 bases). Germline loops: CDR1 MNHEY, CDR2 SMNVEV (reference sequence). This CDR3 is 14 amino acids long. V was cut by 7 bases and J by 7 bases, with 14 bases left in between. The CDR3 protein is CASTSRTRNSPLHF. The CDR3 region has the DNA TGTGCCAGCACCTCCCGGACAAGGAATTCACCCCTCCACTTT.

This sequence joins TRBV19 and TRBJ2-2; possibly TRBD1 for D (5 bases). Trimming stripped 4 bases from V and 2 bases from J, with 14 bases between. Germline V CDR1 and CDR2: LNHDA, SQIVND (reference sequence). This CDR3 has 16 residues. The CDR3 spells CASSTPQGINTGELFF. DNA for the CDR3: TGTGCCAGTAGTACCCCCCAGGGAATAAACACCGGGGAGCTGTTTTTT.

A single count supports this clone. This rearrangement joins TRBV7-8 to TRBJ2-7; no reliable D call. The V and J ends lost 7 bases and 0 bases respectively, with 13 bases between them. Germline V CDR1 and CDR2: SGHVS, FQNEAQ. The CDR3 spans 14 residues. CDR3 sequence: CASTPAISSYEQYF. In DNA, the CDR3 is TGTGCCAGCACCCCCGCAATCAGCTCCTACGAGCAGTACTTC.

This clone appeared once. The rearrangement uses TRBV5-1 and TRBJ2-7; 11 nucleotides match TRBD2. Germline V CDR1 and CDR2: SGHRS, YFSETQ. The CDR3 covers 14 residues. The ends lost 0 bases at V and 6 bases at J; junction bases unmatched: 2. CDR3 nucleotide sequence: TGCGCCAGCAGCTTGGCCGGGACTAGCGGCGAGCAGTACTTC. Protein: CASSLAGTSGEQYF.

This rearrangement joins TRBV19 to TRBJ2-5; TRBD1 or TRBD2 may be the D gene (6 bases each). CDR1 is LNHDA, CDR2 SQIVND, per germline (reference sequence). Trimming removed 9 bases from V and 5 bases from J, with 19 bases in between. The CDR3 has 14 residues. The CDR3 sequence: CASGHGGRGETQYF. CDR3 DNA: TGTGCCAGCGGACATGGGGGGCGCGGGGAGACCCAGTACTTC.

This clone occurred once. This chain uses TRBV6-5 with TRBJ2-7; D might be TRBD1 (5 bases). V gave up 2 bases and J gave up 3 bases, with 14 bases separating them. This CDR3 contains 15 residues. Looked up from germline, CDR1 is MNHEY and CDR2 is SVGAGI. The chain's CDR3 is CASSYQEGRGYEQYF. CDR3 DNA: TGTGCCAGCAGTTACCAGGAAGGTAGGGGCTACGAGCAGTACTTC.

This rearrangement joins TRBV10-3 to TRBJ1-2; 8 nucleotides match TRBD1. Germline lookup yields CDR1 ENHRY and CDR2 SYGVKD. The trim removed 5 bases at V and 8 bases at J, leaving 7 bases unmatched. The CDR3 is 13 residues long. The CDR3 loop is CAISTDREEGYTF. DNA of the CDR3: TGTGCCATCAGTACGGACAGGGAAGAAGGCTACACCTTC.

CDR3 residues: CSVEDPRAGPLVETQYF. The CDR3 nucleotides are TGCAGCGTTGAAGATCCGAGAGCAGGGCCCCTCGTTGAGACCCAGTACTTC. The chain joins TRBV29-1 to TRBJ2-5, with D tentatively TRBD1 (5 bases). This CDR3 comprises 17 residues. CDR1 and CDR2 (germline): SQVTM, ANQGSEA. Trimming shortened V by 0 bases and J by 5 bases, and 22 bases separated the two germline ends.

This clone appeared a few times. CDR3 loop: CASAPGGNTEAFF. The CDR3 DNA reads as TGTGCCAGCGCCCCGGGGGGTAACACTGAAGCTTTCTTT. This rearrangement joins TRBV6-6 to TRBJ1-1; the D gene is possibly TRBD1 (5 bases). The CDR3 sequence is 13 residues long. The V and J ends lost 8 bases and 2 bases respectively, with 12 bases between them. Germline values: CDR1 MNHNY, CDR2 SVGAGI (reference sequence).

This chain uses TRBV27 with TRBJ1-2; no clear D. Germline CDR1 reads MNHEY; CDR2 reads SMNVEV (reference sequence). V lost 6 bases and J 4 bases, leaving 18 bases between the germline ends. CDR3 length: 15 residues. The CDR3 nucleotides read TGTGCCAGCAGCCGTCGGTCCATAAACATCTATGGCTACACCTTC. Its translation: CASSRRSINIYGYTF.

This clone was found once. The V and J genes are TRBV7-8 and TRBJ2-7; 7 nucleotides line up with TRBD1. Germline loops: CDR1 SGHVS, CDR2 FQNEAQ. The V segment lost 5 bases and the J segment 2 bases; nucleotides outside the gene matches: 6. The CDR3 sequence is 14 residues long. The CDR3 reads CASSPTGMAYEQYF. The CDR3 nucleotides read TGTGCCAGCAGCCCGACAGGGATGGCCTACGAGCAGTACTTC. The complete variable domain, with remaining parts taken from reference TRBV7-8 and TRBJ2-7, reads GAGVSQSPRYKVAKRGQDVALRCDPISGHVSLFWYQQALGQGPEFLTYFQNEAQLDKSGLPSDRFFAERPEGSVSTLKIQRTQQEDSAVYLCASSPTGMAYEQYFGPGTRLTVT.

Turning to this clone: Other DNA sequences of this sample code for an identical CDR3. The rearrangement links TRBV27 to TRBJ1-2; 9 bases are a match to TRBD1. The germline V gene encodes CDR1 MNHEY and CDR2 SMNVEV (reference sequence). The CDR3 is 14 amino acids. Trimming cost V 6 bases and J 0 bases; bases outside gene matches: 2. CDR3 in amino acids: CASSRTGANYGYTF. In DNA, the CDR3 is TGTGCCAGCAGCCGGACAGGGGCTAACTATGGCTACACCTTC.

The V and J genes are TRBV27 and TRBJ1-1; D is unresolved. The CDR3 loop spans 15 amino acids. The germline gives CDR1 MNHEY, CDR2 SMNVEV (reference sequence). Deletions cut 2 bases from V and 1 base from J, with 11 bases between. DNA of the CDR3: TGTGCCAGCAGTTTACGGGAGGGAGAGAACACTGAAGCTTTCTTT. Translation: CASSLREGENTEAFF.

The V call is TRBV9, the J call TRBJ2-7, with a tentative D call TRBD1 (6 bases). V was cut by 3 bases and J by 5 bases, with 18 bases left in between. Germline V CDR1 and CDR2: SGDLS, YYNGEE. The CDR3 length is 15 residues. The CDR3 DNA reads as TGTGCCAGCAGCGAGGGGGTGGGTAGCAACCACGAGCAGTACTTC. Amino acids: CASSEGVGSNHEQYF.

The CDR3 sequence is CASSVEDRPSSGNTIYF. The DNA of the CDR3 is TGTGCCAGCAGCGTCGAGGACAGGCCGAGCTCTGGAAACACCATATATTTT. The gene calls are TRBV9 and TRBJ1-3; 7 nucleotides line up with TRBD1. The CDR3 has 17 residues. Per germline, CDR1 SGDLS and CDR2 YYNGEE. The junction had 8 bases not matched to a gene; V was cut back by 2 bases and J by 0 bases. The whole variable domain, remainder taken from reference TRBV9 and TRBJ1-3, is DSGVTQTPKHLITATGQRVTLRCSPRSGDLSVYWYQQSLDQGLQFLIQYYNGEERAKGNILERFSAQQFPDLHSELNLSSLELGDSALYFCASSVEDRPSSGNTIYFGEGSWLTVV.

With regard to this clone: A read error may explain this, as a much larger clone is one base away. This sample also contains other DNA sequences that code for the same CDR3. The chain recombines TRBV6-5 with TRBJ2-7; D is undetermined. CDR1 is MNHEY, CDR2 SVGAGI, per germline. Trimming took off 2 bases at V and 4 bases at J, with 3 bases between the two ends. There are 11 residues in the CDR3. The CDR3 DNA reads TGTGCCAGCAGTTACGAGTACGAGCAGTACTTC. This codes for CASSYEYEQYF.

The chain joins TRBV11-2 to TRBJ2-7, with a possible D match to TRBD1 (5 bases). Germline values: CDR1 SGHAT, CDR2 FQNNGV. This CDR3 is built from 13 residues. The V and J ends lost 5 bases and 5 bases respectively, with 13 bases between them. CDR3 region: CASSQSGIHEQYF. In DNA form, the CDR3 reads TGTGCCAGCAGCCAGTCAGGGATCCACGAGCAGTACTTC.

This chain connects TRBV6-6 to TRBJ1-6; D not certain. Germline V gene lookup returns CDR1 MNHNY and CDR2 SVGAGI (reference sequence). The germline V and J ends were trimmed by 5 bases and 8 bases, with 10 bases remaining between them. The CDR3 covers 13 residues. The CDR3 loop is CASSPEPYSPLHF. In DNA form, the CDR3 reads TGTGCCAGCAGTCCTGAACCTTATTCACCCCTCCACTTT.